This TCR beta chain was sequenced in a study of blood T cell repertoires in COVID-19. Study summary: Material from acute and convalescent COVID-19 was sourced from the United States, Italy and Spain. The cDNA or gDNA used as material had been derived from T cells, B-cell-depleted T cells, or PBMCs.

Original processing methods: Reference gene primer amplification in the assay estimated nucleated cell counts. Method: immunoSEQ multiplex PCR; TCRdb's copy keeps in-frame clones and lacks some. V and J calls plus clone size are reproduced from that table; the DNA served to infer D and trimming. The sample has 250,000 to 350,000 clones, 87% seen once; the top ten hold about 2.5%. CDR1 is SEHNR and CDR2 is FQNEAQ in the germline V gene (reference sequence). The CDR3 extends over 15 amino acids. V lost 4 bases to trimming and J lost 1 base, with 11 bases between them. The V gene is TRBV7-9, the J gene TRBJ2-1, with no clear D. This clonotype originated in a man aged 18 to 30 with active or convalescent COVID-19. Sequenced: peripheral blood. DNA of the CDR3: TGTGCCAGCAGCTCCCACATATCGTCCTACAATGAGCAGTTCTTC. Protein sequence: CASSSHISSYNEQFF.